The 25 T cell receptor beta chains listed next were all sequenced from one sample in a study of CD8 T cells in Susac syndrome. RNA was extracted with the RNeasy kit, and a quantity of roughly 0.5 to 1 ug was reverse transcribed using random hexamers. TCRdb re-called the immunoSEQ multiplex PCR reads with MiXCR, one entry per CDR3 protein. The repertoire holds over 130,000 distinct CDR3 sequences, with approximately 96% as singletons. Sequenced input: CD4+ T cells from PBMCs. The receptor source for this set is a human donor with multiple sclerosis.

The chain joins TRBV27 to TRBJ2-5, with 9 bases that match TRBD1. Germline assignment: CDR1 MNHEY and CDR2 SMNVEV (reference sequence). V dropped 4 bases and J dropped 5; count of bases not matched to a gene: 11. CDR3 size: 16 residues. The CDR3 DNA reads TGTGCCAGCAGTTCCGGGGACAGGGTAGTTGTGGAGACCCAGTACTTC. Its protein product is CASSSGDRVVVETQYF.

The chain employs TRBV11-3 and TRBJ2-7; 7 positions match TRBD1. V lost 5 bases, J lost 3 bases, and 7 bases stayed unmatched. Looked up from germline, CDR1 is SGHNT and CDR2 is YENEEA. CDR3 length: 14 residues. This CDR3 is CASSPTAGGYEQYF. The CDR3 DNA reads TGTGCCAGCAGCCCCACCGCAGGGGGCTACGAGCAGTACTTC.

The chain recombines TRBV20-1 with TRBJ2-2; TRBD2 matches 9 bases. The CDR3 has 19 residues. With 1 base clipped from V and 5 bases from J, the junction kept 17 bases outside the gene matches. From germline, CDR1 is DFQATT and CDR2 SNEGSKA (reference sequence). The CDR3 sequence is CSARAGLAGQLTATGELFF. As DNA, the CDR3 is TGCAGTGCTAGAGCTGGGCTAGCGGGGCAGCTAACAGCGACCGGGGAGCTGTTTTTT.

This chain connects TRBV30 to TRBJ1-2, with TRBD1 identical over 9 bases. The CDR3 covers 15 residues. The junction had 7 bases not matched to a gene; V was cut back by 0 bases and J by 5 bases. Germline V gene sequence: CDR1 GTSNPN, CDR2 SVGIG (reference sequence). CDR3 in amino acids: CAWSVLTGGLYGYTF. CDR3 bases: TGTGCCTGGAGTGTACTGACAGGGGGGCTTTATGGCTACACCTTC.

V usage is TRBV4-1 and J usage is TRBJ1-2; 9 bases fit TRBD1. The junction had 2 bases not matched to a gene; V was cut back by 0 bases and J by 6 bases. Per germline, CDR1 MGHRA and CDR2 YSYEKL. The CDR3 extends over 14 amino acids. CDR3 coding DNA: TGCGCCAGCAGCCAAGATAGGACAGGGGATGGCTACACCTTC. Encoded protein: CASSQDRTGDGYTF.

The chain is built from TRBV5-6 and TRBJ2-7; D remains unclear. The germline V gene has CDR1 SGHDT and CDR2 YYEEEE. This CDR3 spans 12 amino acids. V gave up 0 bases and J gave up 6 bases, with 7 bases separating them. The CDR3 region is CASSLGFSEQYF. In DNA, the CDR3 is TGTGCCAGCAGCTTGGGATTCTCCGAGCAGTACTTC.

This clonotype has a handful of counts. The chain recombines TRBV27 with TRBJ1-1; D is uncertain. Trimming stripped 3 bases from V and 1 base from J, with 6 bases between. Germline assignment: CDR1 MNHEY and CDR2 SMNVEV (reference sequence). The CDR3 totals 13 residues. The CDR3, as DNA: TGTGCCAGCAGTTTCTCAACGAACACTGAAGCTTTCTTT. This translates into CASSFSTNTEAFF.

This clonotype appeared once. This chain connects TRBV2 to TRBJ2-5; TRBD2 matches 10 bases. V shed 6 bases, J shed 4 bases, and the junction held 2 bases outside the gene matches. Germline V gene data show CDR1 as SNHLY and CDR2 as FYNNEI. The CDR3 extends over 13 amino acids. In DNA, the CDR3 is TGTGCCAGCAGGGCTAGCGGGGGAGAGACCCAGTACTTC. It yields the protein CASRASGGETQYF.

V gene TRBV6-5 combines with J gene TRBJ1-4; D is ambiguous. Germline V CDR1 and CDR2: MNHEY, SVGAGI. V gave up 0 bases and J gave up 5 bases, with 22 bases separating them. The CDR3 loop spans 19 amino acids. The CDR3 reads CASSYSSSFGYRWNEKLFF. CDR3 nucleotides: TGTGCCAGCAGTTACTCGAGTTCCTTTGGCTACAGATGGAATGAAAAACTGTTTTTT.

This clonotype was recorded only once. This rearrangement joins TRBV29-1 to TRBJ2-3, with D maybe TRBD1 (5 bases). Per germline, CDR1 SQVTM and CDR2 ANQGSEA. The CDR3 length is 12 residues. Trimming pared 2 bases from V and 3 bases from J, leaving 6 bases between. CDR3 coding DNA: TGCAGCGTTGAACAGGGTACAGATACGCAGTATTTT. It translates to CSVEQGTDTQYF.

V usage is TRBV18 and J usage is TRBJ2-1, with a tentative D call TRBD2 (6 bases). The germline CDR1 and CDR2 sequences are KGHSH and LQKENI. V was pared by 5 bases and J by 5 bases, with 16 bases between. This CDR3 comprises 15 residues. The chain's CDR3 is CASSSILAGHNEQFF. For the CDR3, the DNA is TGTGCCAGCTCATCAATACTAGCCGGGCACAATGAGCAGTTCTTC. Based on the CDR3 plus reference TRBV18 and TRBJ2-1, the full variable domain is NAGVMQNPRHLVRRRGQEARLRCSPMKGHSHVYWYRQLPEEGLKFMVYLQKENIIDESGMPKERFSAEFPKEGPSILRIQQVVRGDSAAYFCASSSILAGHNEQFFGPGTRLTVL.

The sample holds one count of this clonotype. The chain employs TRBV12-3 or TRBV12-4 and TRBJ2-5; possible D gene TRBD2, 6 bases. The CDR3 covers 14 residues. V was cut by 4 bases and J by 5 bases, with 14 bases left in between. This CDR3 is CASSSRLEVETQYF. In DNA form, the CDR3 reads TGTGCCAGCAGTTCTCGACTAGAGGTTGAGACCCAGTACTTC.

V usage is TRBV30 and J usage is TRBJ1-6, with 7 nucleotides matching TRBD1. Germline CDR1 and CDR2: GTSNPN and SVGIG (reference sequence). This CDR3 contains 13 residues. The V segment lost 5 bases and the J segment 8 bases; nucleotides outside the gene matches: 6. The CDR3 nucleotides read TGTGCCTGGGCCCGGGACAGAGATTCACCCCTCCACTTT. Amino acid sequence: CAWARDRDSPLHF. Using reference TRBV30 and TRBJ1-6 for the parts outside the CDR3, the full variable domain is SQTIHQWPATLVQPVGSPLSLECTVEGTSNPNLYWYRQAAGRGLQLLFYSVGIGQISSEVPQNLSASRPQDRQFILSSKKLLLSDSGFYLCAWARDRDSPLHFGNGTRLTVT.

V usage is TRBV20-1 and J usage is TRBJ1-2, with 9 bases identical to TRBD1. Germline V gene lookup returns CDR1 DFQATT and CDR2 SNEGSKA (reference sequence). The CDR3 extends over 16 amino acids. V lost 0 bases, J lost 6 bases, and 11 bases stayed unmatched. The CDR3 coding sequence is TGCAGTGCTAGAGATTCACGGACAGGGGCGATTGATGGCTACACCTTC. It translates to CSARDSRTGAIDGYTF.

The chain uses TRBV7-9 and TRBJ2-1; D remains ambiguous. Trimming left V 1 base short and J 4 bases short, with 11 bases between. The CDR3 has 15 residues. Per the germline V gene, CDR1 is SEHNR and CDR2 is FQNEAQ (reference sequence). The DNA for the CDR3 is TGTGCCAGCAGCTTAGGTAGTCTGCGTTACAATGAGCAGTTCTTC. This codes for CASSLGSLRYNEQFF.

CDR3 residues: CSVERPGVTNEQFF. CDR3 bases: TGCAGCGTTGAGAGACCGGGAGTTACTAATGAGCAGTTCTTC. This chain links TRBV29-1 with TRBJ2-1; D perhaps matches TRBD2 (6 bases). This CDR3 is built from 14 residues. Germline CDR1 reads SQVTM; CDR2 reads ANQGSEA. V was trimmed by 3 bases and J by 7 bases, leaving 16 bases between them.

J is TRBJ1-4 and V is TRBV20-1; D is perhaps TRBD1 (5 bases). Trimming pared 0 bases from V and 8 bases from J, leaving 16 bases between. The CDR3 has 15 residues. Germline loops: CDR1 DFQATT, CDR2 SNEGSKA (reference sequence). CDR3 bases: TGCAGTGCTAGAGATCCAAGCAGGGTTGGCGAAAAACTGTTTTTT. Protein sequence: CSARDPSRVGEKLFF.

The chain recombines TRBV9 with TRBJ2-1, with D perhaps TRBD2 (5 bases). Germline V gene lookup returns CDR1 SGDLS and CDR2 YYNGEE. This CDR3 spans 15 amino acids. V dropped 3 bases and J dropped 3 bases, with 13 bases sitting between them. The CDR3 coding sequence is TGTGCCAGCAGCGGATCCTATACTAGCTACAATGAGCAGTTCTTC. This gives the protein CASSGSYTSYNEQFF.

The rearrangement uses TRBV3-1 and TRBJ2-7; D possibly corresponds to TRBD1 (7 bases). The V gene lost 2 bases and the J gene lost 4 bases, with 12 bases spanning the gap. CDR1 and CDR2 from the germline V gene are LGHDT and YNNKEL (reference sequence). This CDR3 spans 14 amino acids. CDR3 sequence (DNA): TGTGCCAGCAGCCAATTCCAGGGGGGTTACGAGCAGTACTTC. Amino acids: CASSQFQGGYEQYF.

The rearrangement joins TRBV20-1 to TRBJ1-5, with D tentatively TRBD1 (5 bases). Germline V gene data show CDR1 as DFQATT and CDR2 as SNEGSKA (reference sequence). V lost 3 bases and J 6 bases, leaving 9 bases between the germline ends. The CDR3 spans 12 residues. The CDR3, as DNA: TGCAGTGCTAGTTCCAGGGCTCAGCCCCAGCATTTT. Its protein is CSASSRAQPQHF.

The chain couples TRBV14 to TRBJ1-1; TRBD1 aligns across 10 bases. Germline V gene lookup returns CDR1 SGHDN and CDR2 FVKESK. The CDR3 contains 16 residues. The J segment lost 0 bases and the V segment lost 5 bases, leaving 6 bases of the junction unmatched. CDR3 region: CASSGLGQGMNTEAFF. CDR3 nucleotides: TGTGCCAGCAGCGGCTTGGGACAGGGGATGAACACTGAAGCTTTCTTT.

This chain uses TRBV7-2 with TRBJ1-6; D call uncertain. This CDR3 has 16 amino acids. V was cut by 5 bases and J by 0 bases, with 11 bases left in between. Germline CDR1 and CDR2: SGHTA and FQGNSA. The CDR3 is CASSHGQSSYNSPLHF. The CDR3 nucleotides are TGTGCCAGCAGCCACGGCCAGAGCTCCTATAATTCACCCCTCCACTTT. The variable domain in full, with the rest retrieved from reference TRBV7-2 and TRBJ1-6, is GAGVSQSPSNKVTEKGKDVELRCDPISGHTALYWYRQSLGQGLEFLIYFQGNSAPDKSGLPSDRFSAERTGGSVSTLTIQRTQQEDSAVYLCASSHGQSSYNSPLHFGNGTRLTVT.

CDR3 DNA: TGCAGTGCTACAAAGGACAGAACCTACGAGCAGTACTTC. As protein: CSATKDRTYEQYF. The chain carries TRBV20-1 and TRBJ2-7, with D tentatively TRBD1 (6 bases). CDR3 length: 13 amino acids. Trimming removed 4 bases from V and 2 bases from J, with 12 bases in between. The germline V gene encodes CDR1 DFQATT and CDR2 SNEGSKA (reference sequence).

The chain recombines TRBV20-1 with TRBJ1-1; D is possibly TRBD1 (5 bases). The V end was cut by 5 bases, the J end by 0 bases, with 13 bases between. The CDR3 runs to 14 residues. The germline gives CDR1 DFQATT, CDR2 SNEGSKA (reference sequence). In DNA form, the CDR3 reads TGCAGTGCTGATTGGGGCATTTTGAACACTGAAGCTTTCTTT. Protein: CSADWGILNTEAFF.

The CDR3 region is CASSSRTSGGRNEQFF. For the CDR3, the DNA is TGTGCCAGCAGCTCACGGACTAGCGGGGGCCGAAATGAGCAGTTCTTC. The chain has TRBV6-2 or TRBV6-3 and TRBJ2-1, with TRBD2 matching over 13 bases. This CDR3 has 16 amino acids. Germline values: CDR1 MNHEY, CDR2 SVGEGT. V gave up 6 bases and J gave up 7 bases; unmatched junction bases: 9.